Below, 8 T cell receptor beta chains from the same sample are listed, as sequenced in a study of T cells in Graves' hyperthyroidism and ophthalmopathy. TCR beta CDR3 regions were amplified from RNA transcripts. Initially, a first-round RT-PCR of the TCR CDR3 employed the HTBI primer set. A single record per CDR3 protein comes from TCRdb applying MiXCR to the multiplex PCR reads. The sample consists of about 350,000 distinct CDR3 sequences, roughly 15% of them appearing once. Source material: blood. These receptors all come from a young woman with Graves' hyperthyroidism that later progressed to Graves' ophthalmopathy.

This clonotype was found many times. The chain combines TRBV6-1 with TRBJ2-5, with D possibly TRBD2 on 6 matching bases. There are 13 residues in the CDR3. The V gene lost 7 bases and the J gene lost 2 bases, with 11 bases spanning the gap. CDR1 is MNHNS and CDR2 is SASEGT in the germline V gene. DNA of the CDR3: TGTGCCAGCACCGCGGGGCTTCAAGAGACCCAGTACTTC. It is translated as CASTAGLQETQYF.

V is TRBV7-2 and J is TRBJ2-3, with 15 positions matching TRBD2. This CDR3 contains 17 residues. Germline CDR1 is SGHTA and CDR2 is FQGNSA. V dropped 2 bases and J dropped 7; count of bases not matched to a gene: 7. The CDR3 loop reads CASSLTGLAGGPNTQYF. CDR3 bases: TGTGCCAGCAGCTTAACCGGACTAGCGGGAGGGCCCAATACGCAGTATTTT.

This CDR3 is CAWAGTTSYNEQFF. The CDR3 DNA is TGTGCCTGGGCCGGGACTACATCCTACAATGAGCAGTTCTTC. The chain couples TRBV30 to TRBJ2-1; 7 bases are a match to TRBD2. Germline V gene lookup returns CDR1 GTSNPN and CDR2 SVGIG (reference sequence). This CDR3 is 14 amino acids long. J gave up 1 base and V 5 bases, and 5 bases lay outside the gene matches. The whole variable domain, remainder taken from reference TRBV30 and TRBJ2-1, is SQTIHQWPATLVQPVGSPLSLECTVEGTSNPNLYWYRQAAGRGLQLLFYSVGIGQISSEVPQNLSASRPQDRQFILSSKKLLLSDSGFYLCAWAGTTSYNEQFFGPGTRLTVL.

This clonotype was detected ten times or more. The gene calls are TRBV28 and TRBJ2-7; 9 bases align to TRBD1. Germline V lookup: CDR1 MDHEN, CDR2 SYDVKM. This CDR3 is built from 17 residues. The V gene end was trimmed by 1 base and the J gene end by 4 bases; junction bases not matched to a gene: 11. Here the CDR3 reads CASSLFRLGQGLYEQYF. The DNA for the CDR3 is TGTGCCAGCAGTTTATTTCGCCTCGGACAGGGGCTATACGAGCAGTACTTC.

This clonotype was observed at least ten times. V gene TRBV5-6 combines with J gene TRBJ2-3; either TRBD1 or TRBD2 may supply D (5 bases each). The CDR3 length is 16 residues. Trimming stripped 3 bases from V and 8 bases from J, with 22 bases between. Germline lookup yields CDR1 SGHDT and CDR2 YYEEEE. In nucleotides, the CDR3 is TGTGCCAGCAGCTCCTTATTCGAGGGGACCCGAGGTACGCAGTATTTT. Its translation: CASSSLFEGTRGTQYF.

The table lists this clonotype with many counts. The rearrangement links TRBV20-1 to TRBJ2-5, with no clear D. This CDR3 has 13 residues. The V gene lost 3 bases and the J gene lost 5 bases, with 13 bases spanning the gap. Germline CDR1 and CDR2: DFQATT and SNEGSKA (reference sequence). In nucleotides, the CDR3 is TGCAGTGCTAGTAGACTCCCCCGGGAGACCCAGTACTTC. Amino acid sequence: CSASRLPRETQYF.

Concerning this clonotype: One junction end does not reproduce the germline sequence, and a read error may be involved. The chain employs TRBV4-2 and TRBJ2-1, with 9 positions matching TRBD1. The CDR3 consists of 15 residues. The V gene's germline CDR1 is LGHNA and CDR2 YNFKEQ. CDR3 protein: CASRAPDRGGGERFF. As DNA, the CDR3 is TGTGCCAGCAGGGCCCCGGACAGGGGAGGAGGTGAGCGGTTCTTC.

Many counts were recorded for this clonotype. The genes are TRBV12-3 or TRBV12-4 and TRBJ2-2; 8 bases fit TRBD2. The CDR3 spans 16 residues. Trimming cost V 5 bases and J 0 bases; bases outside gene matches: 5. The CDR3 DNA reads TGTGCCAGCAGTCTTCTTAGCGGGACGAACACCGGGGAGCTGTTTTTT. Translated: CASSLLSGTNTGELFF.